What follows are 27 T cell receptor beta chains derived from one specimen sequenced in a study of T cell changes during pregnancy in multiple sclerosis. The assay was immunoSEQ multiplex PCR, and TCRdb's table has in-frame clones only and misses some. Among 90,000 or so clones listed, approximately 93% were seen once. This specimen consisted of peripheral blood, obtained after pregnancy. Every receptor here comes from a female donor in good health, enrolled as a control in a pregnancy study.

This chain uses TRBV5-4 with TRBJ2-2; 8 bases map to TRBD2. Germline V gene data show CDR1 as SGHNT and CDR2 as YYREEE (reference sequence). The CDR3 is 15 residues long. The ends lost 3 bases at V and 4 bases at J; junction bases unmatched: 5. CDR3 DNA sequence: TGTGCCAGCAGCTCGGGGGGGGTTGTCACCGGGGAGCTGTTTTTT. It yields the protein CASSSGGVVTGELFF. Supplemented by reference TRBV5-4 and TRBJ2-2, the full variable domain reads ETGVTQSPTHLIKTRGQQVTLRCSSQSGHNTVSWYQQALGQGPQFIFQYYREEENGRGNFPPRFSGLQFPNYSSELNVNALELDDSALYLCASSSGGVVTGELFFGEGSRLTVL.

This chain uses TRBV5-1 with TRBJ2-7, with 9 bases aligning to TRBD1. Trimming removed 6 bases from V and 4 bases from J; junction bases left unmatched: 5. Per the germline V gene, CDR1 is SGHRS and CDR2 is YFSETQ. This CDR3 is 13 amino acids long. CDR3 in DNA: TGCGCCAGCACGGGACAGGGTCAGTACGAGCAGTACTTC. Translating gives CASTGQGQYEQYF. The whole variable domain, filled in from reference TRBV5-1 and TRBJ2-7, reads KAGVTQTPRYLIKTRGQQVTLSCSPISGHRSVSWYQQTPGQGLQFLFEYFSETQRNKGNFPGRFSGRQFSNSRSEMNVSTLELGDSALYLCASTGQGQYEQYFGPGTRLTVT.

This clone was counted a single time. This rearrangement joins TRBV6-1 to TRBJ2-1, with 8 bases lining up with TRBD1. V lost 6 bases to trimming and J lost 6 bases; unmatched junction nucleotides: 4. Germline CDR1 and CDR2: MNHNS and SASEGT. The CDR3 is 13 amino acids. The CDR3 is CASSQTGVNEQFF. In DNA form, the CDR3 reads TGTGCCAGCAGCCAGACAGGGGTCAATGAGCAGTTCTTC.

The V call is TRBV5-1, the J call TRBJ2-2, with D possibly matching TRBD2 (5 bases). V lost 0 bases to trimming and J lost 5 bases, with 11 bases between them. Looked up from germline, CDR1 is SGHRS and CDR2 is YFSETQ. This CDR3 has 15 amino acids. The DNA for the CDR3 is TGCGCCAGCAGCTTGGAGGCTTCGGGAACCGGGGAGCTGTTTTTT. Translating it yields CASSLEASGTGELFF.

The chain links TRBV19 to TRBJ1-5; 8 bases match TRBD1. This CDR3 contains 16 residues. With 6 bases clipped from V and 5 bases from J, the junction kept 12 bases outside the gene matches. Per germline, CDR1 LNHDA and CDR2 SQIVND (reference sequence). CDR3 DNA: TGTGCCAGTAGCCCCTCTCGTGGACAGGGACATCAGCCCCAGCATTTT. This encodes CASSPSRGQGHQPQHF. The full variable domain, with the rest looked up from reference TRBV19 and TRBJ1-5, is DGGITQSPKYLFRKEGQNVTLSCEQNLNHDAMYWYRQDPGQGLRLIYYSQIVNDFQKGDIAEGYSVSREKKESFPLTVTSAQKNPTAFYLCASSPSRGQGHQPQHFGDGTRLSIL.

The J gene is TRBJ2-3, the V gene TRBV25-1; tentatively, D is TRBD2 (7 bases). Trimming removed 5 bases at V and 2 bases at J, with 17 bases between. Germline V gene lookup returns CDR1 MGHDK and CDR2 SYGVNS. CDR3 size: 16 residues. The CDR3 sequence: CASSSNRGGATDTQYF. The DNA for the CDR3 is TGTGCCAGCAGTTCCAACAGAGGGGGGGCCACAGATACGCAGTATTTT.

The V call is TRBV11-2, the J call TRBJ2-3; 8 bases map to TRBD1. Trimming took 5 bases from V and 3 from J; bases not matched to a gene: 13. This CDR3 is built from 17 residues. Germline CDR1 SGHAT, CDR2 FQNNGV. The CDR3 bases are TGTGCCAGCAGCCGCCTCCCGCACAGGGGGGAAACAGATACGCAGTATTTT. Amino acid sequence: CASSRLPHRGETDTQYF.

J is TRBJ2-5 and V is TRBV28, with 12 bases that match TRBD1. CDR1 is MDHEN and CDR2 is SYDVKM in the germline V gene. Germline trimming cut 6 bases from V and 5 bases from J; bases unmatched to any gene: 4. The CDR3 runs 14 residues. The DNA of the CDR3 is TGTGCCAGCAGGGGGACAGGGGGCTTCGAGACCCAGTACTTC. This codes for CASRGTGGFETQYF. Full variable domain (rest looked up from reference TRBV28 and TRBJ2-5): DVKVTQSSRYLVKRTGEKVFLECVQDMDHENMFWYRQDPGLGLRLIYFSYDVKMKEKGDIPEGYSVSREKKERFSLILESASTNQTSMYLCASRGTGGFETQYFGPGTRLLVL.

V and J are TRBV19 and TRBJ2-3; TRBD2 aligns across 11 bases. Germline lookup yields CDR1 LNHDA and CDR2 SQIVND (reference sequence). The length of the CDR3 is 17 residues. Trimming took 6 bases from V and 0 from J; bases not matched to a gene: 8. Here the CDR3 DNA reads TGTGCCAGTAGCCAACTAGCGGGAGCTCCCAGCACAGATACGCAGTATTTT. Its translation is CASSQLAGAPSTDTQYF.

The chain joins TRBV19 to TRBJ1-1; 7 bases map to TRBD1. V dropped 5 bases and J dropped 3; count of bases not matched to a gene: 3. The CDR3 length is 13 residues. Germline CDR1 reads LNHDA; CDR2 reads SQIVND (reference sequence). As DNA, the CDR3 is TGTGCCAGTAGTCTACAGGGGTACACTGAAGCTTTCTTT. Translating it yields CASSLQGYTEAFF.

On this clone itself: This specimen includes other DNA sequences encoding the same CDR3. The chain links TRBV5-1 to TRBJ2-1; 9 nucleotides match TRBD1. Germline-derived CDR1 and CDR2 are SGHRS and YFSETQ. CDR3 length: 15 amino acids. Germline trimming cut 3 bases from V and 1 base from J; bases unmatched to any gene: 2. As DNA, the CDR3 is TGCGCCAGCAGCTCTGGACAGGGGTCCTACAATGAGCAGTTCTTC. It translates to CASSSGQGSYNEQFF.

V and J are TRBV18 and TRBJ2-7; TRBD2 might be the D (5 bases). The CDR3 length is 13 residues. Trimming removed 2 bases at V and 4 bases at J, with 9 bases between. Germline values: CDR1 KGHSH, CDR2 LQKENI. The chain's CDR3 is CASSPVGEYEQYF. CDR3 in DNA: TGTGCCAGCTCACCAGTCGGGGAATACGAGCAGTACTTC.

The chain recombines TRBV18 with TRBJ2-7; 7 positions agree with TRBD1. V shed 1 base and J 2 bases; nucleotides not matched to a gene: 5. CDR1 is KGHSH and CDR2 is LQKENI in the germline V gene. The CDR3 extends over 15 amino acids. CDR3 DNA: TGTGCCAGCTCACCACAGGGGGCATCGACCTACGAGCAGTACTTC. This codes for CASSPQGASTYEQYF. The entire variable domain, with the rest obtained from reference TRBV18 and TRBJ2-7, is as follows: NAGVMQNPRHLVRRRGQEARLRCSPMKGHSHVYWYRQLPEEGLKFMVYLQKENIIDESGMPKERFSAEFPKEGPSILRIQQVVRGDSAAYFCASSPQGASTYEQYFGPGTRLTVT.

The chain employs TRBV25-1 and TRBJ1-2; 7 nucleotides align to TRBD1. CDR1 is MGHDK and CDR2 is SYGVNS in the germline V gene. This CDR3 comprises 15 residues. V lost 1 base and J lost 5; bases outside the gene matches: 7. The CDR3 here is CASSEWSQGRYGYTF. The CDR3 coding sequence is TGTGCCAGCAGTGAATGGTCACAGGGGCGGTATGGCTACACCTTC.

The gene calls are TRBV30 and TRBJ2-7; D is undetermined. The CDR3 has 14 amino acids. Germline V gene sequence: CDR1 GTSNPN, CDR2 SVGIG (reference sequence). V dropped 3 bases and J dropped 0 bases, with 12 bases sitting between them. CDR3 DNA: TGTGCCTGGAGAGCTTCCTTGAGCTCCTACGAGCAGTACTTC. It yields the protein CAWRASLSSYEQYF.

This sequence joins TRBV28 and TRBJ2-7, with 9 positions matching TRBD1. The CDR3 length is 15 residues. In germline, CDR1 is MDHEN, CDR2 SYDVKM. With V trimmed by 6 bases and J by 3 bases, 9 bases remained unmatched. CDR3 in DNA: TGTGCCAGCAGCCCTCCGGGACAGGGTTTCTACGAGCAGTACTTC. Translated, it gives CASSPPGQGFYEQYF.

This chain connects TRBV25-1 to TRBJ1-6; D possibly corresponds to TRBD1 (5 bases). Deletions cut 3 bases from V and 7 bases from J, with 10 bases between. This CDR3 contains 14 residues. Germline V gene lookup returns CDR1 MGHDK and CDR2 SYGVNS. CDR3 sequence reads: CASSDDRQNSPLHF. The DNA for the CDR3 is TGTGCCAGCAGTGATGACAGACAGAATTCACCCCTCCACTTT.

The chain uses TRBV18 and TRBJ2-2; 7 nucleotides line up with TRBD1. There are 15 residues in the CDR3. The V and J ends lost 4 bases and 0 bases, in that order; junction bases with no gene match: 2. Germline assignment: CDR1 KGHSH and CDR2 LQKENI. The CDR3 sequence is CASSLGTANTGELFF. Here the CDR3 DNA reads TGTGCCAGCTCACTAGGGACAGCGAACACCGGGGAGCTGTTTTTT.

The chain couples TRBV11-2 to TRBJ2-7, with D unresolved. The CDR3 runs 12 residues. In germline, CDR1 is SGHAT, CDR2 FQNNGV. Trimming pared 5 bases from V and 4 bases from J, leaving 9 bases between. Written as DNA, the CDR3 is TGTGCCAGCAGCCGTAGGAGTTACGAGCAGTACTTC. Translated: CASSRRSYEQYF.

CDR3 coding DNA: TGTGCCAGCAGTTTGATGGGGGCGAACGAAAAACTGTTTTTT. Encoded protein: CASSLMGANEKLFF. The V call is TRBV27, the J call TRBJ1-4, with TRBD1 as a possible D gene (6 bases). CDR1 and CDR2 (germline): MNHEY, SMNVEV (reference sequence). Trimming pared 3 bases from V and 8 bases from J, leaving 13 bases between. The CDR3 loop spans 14 amino acids.

The rearrangement links TRBV7-9 to TRBJ2-7; D is ambiguous. V was clipped by 7 bases and J by 6 bases, with 13 bases between them. This CDR3 spans 12 amino acids. Germline assignment: CDR1 SEHNR and CDR2 FQNEAQ (reference sequence). CDR3 bases: TGTGCCAGCACTGATAAAGGCGGCGAGCAGTACTTC. Amino acids: CASTDKGGEQYF.

This clone was found a few times. This chain joins TRBV13 and TRBJ2-4; 7 nucleotides line up with TRBD1. Germline assignment: CDR1 PRHDT and CDR2 FYEKMQ (reference sequence). CDR3 length: 14 residues. The trim removed 2 bases at V and 7 bases at J, leaving 5 bases unmatched. DNA of the CDR3: TGTGCCAGCAGCTTATGGGAGACAGGGAACATTCAGTACTTC. It encodes CASSLWETGNIQYF.

The rearrangement uses TRBV5-8 and TRBJ1-5; D possibly corresponds to TRBD1 (6 bases). Germline V gene sequence: CDR1 SGHTS, CDR2 YDEGEE. The V end was cut by 2 bases, the J end by 0 bases, with 12 bases between. The CDR3 runs 16 residues. The CDR3 here is CASSLVIGGSNQPQHF. DNA for the CDR3: TGTGCCAGCAGCTTAGTAATAGGGGGTAGCAATCAGCCCCAGCATTTT. The complete variable domain, with remaining parts taken from reference TRBV5-8 and TRBJ1-5, reads EAGVTQSPTHLIKTRGQQATLRCSPISGHTSVYWYQQALGLGLQFLLWYDEGEERNRGNFPPRFSGRQFPNYSSELNVNALELEDSALYLCASSLVIGGSNQPQHFGDGTRLSIL.

V is TRBV28 and J is TRBJ2-2; 13 bases line up with TRBD2. V shed 5 bases, J shed 3 bases, and the junction held 6 bases outside the gene matches. This CDR3 spans 17 amino acids. Germline-derived CDR1 and CDR2 are MDHEN and SYDVKM. The CDR3 DNA sequence: TGTGCCAGCAGTCCCACTAGCGGGAGGGCCGACACCGGGGAGCTGTTTTTT. This encodes CASSPTSGRADTGELFF.

The chain's CDR3 is CANSPGQGYEQYF. The DNA of the CDR3 is TGTGCCAATAGTCCGGGACAGGGGTACGAGCAGTACTTC. This sequence joins TRBV10-3 and TRBJ2-7; 10 bases map to TRBD1. Losses at the gene ends were 10 bases for V and 4 bases for J; bases not matched to a gene: 7. Germline lookup yields CDR1 ENHRY and CDR2 SYGVKD. This CDR3 contains 13 residues.

V is TRBV5-4 and J is TRBJ1-2, with D tentatively TRBD1 (5 bases). Trimming took 4 bases from V and 2 from J, leaving 9 bases between them. The CDR3 is made up of 13 amino acids. Germline CDR1 reads SGHNT; CDR2 reads YYREEE (reference sequence). CDR3 amino acids: CASSPDSNYGYTF. The CDR3 DNA follows: TGTGCCAGCAGCCCAGACAGCAACTATGGCTACACCTTC.

This chain uses TRBV5-4 with TRBJ1-2, with D uncertain. Per the germline V gene, CDR1 is SGHNT and CDR2 is YYREEE (reference sequence). Trimming pared 2 bases from V and 3 bases from J, leaving 11 bases between. The CDR3 runs 14 residues. The CDR3 region has the DNA TGTGCCAGCAGCTTCCGCGTCGGGGACTATGGCTACACCTTC. This translates into CASSFRVGDYGYTF.